The 31 T cell receptor beta chains given below trace back to one sample, sequenced in a study of blood T cell repertoires in COVID-19 (dated by TCRdb to 2018 to 2021). Receptor amplification or capture employed the immunoSEQ multiplex PCR assay. TCRdb's version of the immuneACCESS table is confined to in-frame rearrangements and falls short of the full clone set. An unresolved V gene accounts for under half of the shortfall where checked; the remainder is of unknown origin. The sample records fewer than 65,000 clones, 79% of which are singletons. Together, the top ten hold around a quarter of the sample. Input material: peripheral blood. The receptors were sampled from a man aged 70-80 years with acute or convalescent COVID-19.

This chain uses TRBV19 with TRBJ2-3, with D hard to call. The V gene lost 5 bases and the J gene lost 2 bases, with 11 bases spanning the gap. Germline CDR1 LNHDA, CDR2 SQIVND (reference sequence). The CDR3 is 14 residues long. CDR3 coding DNA: TGTGCCAGTAGTGAGGAGTTCTACACAGATACGCAGTATTTT. It codes for CASSEEFYTDTQYF.

The genes are TRBV11-3 and TRBJ2-1; 7 bases line up with TRBD2. Per the germline V gene, CDR1 is SGHNT and CDR2 is YENEEA. The CDR3 is 16 residues long. V was pared by 0 bases and J by 4 bases, with 6 bases of the junction left unmatched. The CDR3 nucleotides read TGTGCCAGCAGCTTAGAAGGCGGGAGATATTACAATGAGCAGTTCTTC. Translation gives CASSLEGGRYYNEQFF.

The chain uses TRBV5-6 and TRBJ2-5; D perhaps matches TRBD2 (5 bases). In germline, CDR1 is SGHDT, CDR2 YYEEEE. The CDR3 contains 15 residues. Trimming removed 1 base from V and 1 base from J, with 11 bases in between. CDR3 loop: CASSLISGFQETQYF. CDR3 in DNA: TGTGCCAGCAGCTTGATATCGGGATTCCAAGAGACCCAGTACTTC.

The V gene is TRBV5-4, the J gene TRBJ2-1, with 8 positions matching TRBD1. CDR3 length: 15 residues. Germline V gives CDR1 SGHNT, CDR2 YYREEE (reference sequence). With V trimmed by 5 bases and J by 3 bases, 7 bases remained unmatched. CDR3 sequence: CASSQGQGNYNEQFF. In nucleotides, the CDR3 is TGTGCCAGCAGTCAAGGACAGGGCAACTACAATGAGCAGTTCTTC.

The rearrangement links TRBV28 to TRBJ1-2; 8 nucleotides line up with TRBD1. The V segment lost 8 bases and the J segment 8 bases; nucleotides outside the gene matches: 7. In germline, CDR1 is MDHEN, CDR2 SYDVKM. The CDR3 runs 12 residues. CDR3: CASGSRGQGYTF. CDR3 nucleotide sequence: TGTGCCAGCGGGTCCAGGGGGCAAGGCTACACCTTC.

This chain links TRBV6-1 with TRBJ2-5; D possibly corresponds to TRBD2 (6 bases). Germline V CDR1 and CDR2: MNHNS, SASEGT. This CDR3 has 11 residues. V gave up 2 bases and J gave up 9 bases, with 7 bases separating them. CDR3 bases: TGTGCCAGCAGTGAAAGGGAGGCCCAGTACTTC. It specifies CASSEREAQYF.

The chain carries TRBV7-9 and TRBJ2-7; a weak D match, TRBD1 (6 bases). Germline CDR1 is SEHNR and CDR2 is FQNEAQ (reference sequence). V was cut by 5 bases and J by 7 bases, with 12 bases left in between. This CDR3 has 12 amino acids. CDR3 bases: TGTGCCAGCAGCACACAGGGATGGGAGCAGTACTTC. It encodes CASSTQGWEQYF.

V gene TRBV4-1 combines with J gene TRBJ1-2; maybe TRBD1 (5 bases). The CDR3 totals 15 residues. The V gene lost 0 bases and the J gene lost 5 bases, with 13 bases spanning the gap. Per germline, CDR1 MGHRA and CDR2 YSYEKL. The CDR3 DNA reads TGCGCCAGCAGCCAAGATAGGGCAGGGTTGTATGGCTACACCTTC. It is translated as CASSQDRAGLYGYTF.

The table lists this clone with a count of one. CDR3 residues: CASSPNWDRRNSPLHF. The CDR3 DNA reads as TGTGCCAGCAGCCCGAATTGGGACAGGAGGAATTCACCCCTCCACTTT. The chain has TRBV4-2 and TRBJ1-6; TRBD1 agrees at 8 bases. The CDR3 sequence is 16 residues long. Trimming took 4 bases from V and 7 from J; bases not matched to a gene: 9. Germline CDR1 reads LGHNA; CDR2 reads YNFKEQ.

V usage is TRBV2 and J usage is TRBJ2-7, with 7 bases fitting TRBD2. Losses at the gene ends were 0 bases for V and 2 bases for J; bases not matched to a gene: 1. CDR3 size: 14 residues. Germline V gene sequence: CDR1 SNHLY, CDR2 FYNNEI. CDR3 sequence reads: CASSEAGGPYEQYF. As DNA, the CDR3 is TGTGCCAGCAGTGAAGCGGGAGGGCCCTACGAGCAGTACTTC.

The chain has TRBV29-1 and TRBJ2-5; D possibly corresponds to TRBD1 (5 bases). V was trimmed by 7 bases and J by 4 bases, leaving 13 bases between them. The CDR3 covers 12 residues. The V gene's germline CDR1 is SQVTM and CDR2 ANQGSEA. CDR3 region: CSGGLGPETQYF. The CDR3 bases are TGCAGCGGCGGTTTGGGGCCAGAGACCCAGTACTTC.

The chain couples TRBV7-3 to TRBJ2-3; D possibly corresponds to TRBD2 (5 bases). This CDR3 has 14 amino acids. The V and J ends lost 4 bases and 1 base respectively, with 9 bases between them. Germline V gene lookup returns CDR1 SGHTA and CDR2 FQGTGA. The CDR3 DNA sequence: TGTGCCAGCAGCTCTGCGGGCCGCACAGATACGCAGTATTTT. As protein: CASSSAGRTDTQYF.

V usage is TRBV5-6 and J usage is TRBJ2-7; the D gene is possibly TRBD1 (6 bases). There are 14 residues in the CDR3. The germline V gene encodes CDR1 SGHDT and CDR2 YYEEEE. Deletions cut 2 bases from V and 2 bases from J, with 11 bases between. CDR3 amino acids: CASSFEGDPYEQYF. The CDR3 DNA reads TGTGCCAGCAGCTTTGAGGGGGACCCCTACGAGCAGTACTTC.

This chain links TRBV15 with TRBJ2-1; the D gene is possibly TRBD1 (5 bases). This CDR3 spans 14 amino acids. V dropped 0 bases and J dropped 9 bases, with 12 bases sitting between them. Germline lookup yields CDR1 LNHNV and CDR2 YYDKDF (reference sequence). Here the CDR3 reads CATSREVNRFEQFF. DNA of the CDR3: TGTGCCACCAGCAGAGAAGTAAACAGGTTTGAGCAGTTCTTC.

This chain joins TRBV12-3 or TRBV12-4 and TRBJ1-2; D is unresolved. V was pared by 7 bases and J by 4 bases, with 10 bases between. CDR3 length equals 12 residues. CDR3 protein: CASNLGPYGYTF. CDR3 coding DNA: TGTGCCAGCAATCTGGGCCCCTATGGCTACACCTTC.

The V and J genes are TRBV6-5 and TRBJ2-7, with TRBD1 matching 7 bases. The CDR3 covers 16 residues. V was pared by 0 bases and J by 1 base, with 6 bases of the junction left unmatched. Germline-derived CDR1 and CDR2 are MNHEY and SVGAGI. CDR3 sequence reads: CASSYSPTGLSYEQYF. In nucleotides, the CDR3 is TGTGCCAGCAGTTACTCGCCGACAGGGTTGTCCTACGAGCAGTACTTC.

This clone has only one observation. The chain is built from TRBV6-5 and TRBJ2-7; possible D gene TRBD1, 5 bases. V lost 1 base, J lost 2 bases, and 9 bases lay in between. Germline V CDR1 and CDR2: MNHEY, SVGAGI. This CDR3 region has 14 residues. CDR3: CASSYLDRTYEQYF. The CDR3 DNA follows: TGTGCCAGCAGTTACTTAGACAGAACCTACGAGCAGTACTTC.

The rearrangement joins TRBV19 to TRBJ1-5; D remains ambiguous. The CDR3 has 15 residues. In germline, CDR1 is LNHDA, CDR2 SQIVND (reference sequence). V was shortened by 2 bases and J by 0 bases, with 8 bases between the two germline ends. CDR3 sequence (DNA): TGTGCCAGTAGTATAATTGGAGTTAGCAATCAGCCCCAGCATTTT. As protein: CASSIIGVSNQPQHF. The complete variable domain, with remaining parts taken from reference TRBV19 and TRBJ1-5, reads DGGITQSPKYLFRKEGQNVTLSCEQNLNHDAMYWYRQDPGQGLRLIYYSQIVNDFQKGDIAEGYSVSREKKESFPLTVTSAQKNPTAFYLCASSIIGVSNQPQHFGDGTRLSIL.

This clone is medium-sized (0.01 to 0.1%). The rearrangement joins TRBV10-1 to TRBJ1-1, with D unclear. The CDR3 is 13 amino acids. CDR1 and CDR2 from the germline V gene are WNHNN and SYGVQD (reference sequence). Deletions cut 6 bases from V and 3 bases from J, with 11 bases between. The CDR3 DNA is TGCGCCAGCAGCCCGCGGTCGGACACTGAAGCTTTCTTT. Translated, it gives CASSPRSDTEAFF.

The CDR3 region is CASSSGLGGQSSTDTQYF. The CDR3 region has the DNA TGTGCCAGCTCCTCAGGGCTAGGCGGCCAAAGTAGCACAGATACGCAGTATTTT. The gene calls are TRBV18 and TRBJ2-3; tentative D call: TRBD1 (5 bases). CDR1 and CDR2 from the germline V gene are KGHSH and LQKENI. The CDR3 covers 18 residues. V lost 6 bases to trimming and J lost 0 bases, with 22 bases between them.

In this sample, this clone turned up a few times. This rearrangement joins TRBV19 to TRBJ2-3, with 8 bases lining up with TRBD2. Trimming removed 5 bases from V and 3 bases from J; junction bases left unmatched: 1. From germline, CDR1 is LNHDA and CDR2 SQIVND (reference sequence). The CDR3 runs to 13 residues. The CDR3 is CASSGTRTDTQYF. In DNA, the CDR3 is TGTGCCAGTAGTGGGACTAGGACAGATACGCAGTATTTT.

The chain has TRBV3-1 (or the pseudogene TRBV3-2) and TRBJ2-5, with TRBD2 matching 7 bases. Germline-derived CDR1 and CDR2 are LGHDT and YNNKEL (reference sequence). Trimming cost V 1 base and J 6 bases; bases outside gene matches: 8. This CDR3 has 15 amino acids. CDR3 region: CASSQVAGVEQTQYF. DNA of the CDR3: TGTGCCAGCAGCCAAGTGGCGGGGGTTGAGCAGACCCAGTACTTC.

This clone was seen more than once but under ten times. The CDR3 bases are TGTGCCAGCAGCTTGGTTGGACAGAACACTGAAGCTTTCTTT. This gives the protein CASSLVGQNTEAFF. The chain uses TRBV5-5 and TRBJ1-1; perhaps TRBD1 as D (5 bases). This CDR3 contains 14 residues. Germline-derived CDR1 and CDR2 are SGHKS and YYEKEE (reference sequence). Trimming cost V 0 bases and J 1 base, with 7 bases left between them.

The chain employs TRBV7-2 and TRBJ2-5, with a possible D match to TRBD2 (6 bases). This CDR3 has 15 amino acids. The germline V and J ends were trimmed by 1 base and 2 bases, with 11 bases remaining between them. Per the germline V gene, CDR1 is SGHTA and CDR2 is FQGNSA. In DNA, the CDR3 is TGTGCCAGCAGCTTAGGGGCGGGGAGACAAGAGACCCAGTACTTC. Translating gives CASSLGAGRQETQYF.

The chain has TRBV28 and TRBJ1-6; 9 nucleotides match TRBD1. The germline gives CDR1 MDHEN, CDR2 SYDVKM. This CDR3 region has 14 residues. With 8 bases clipped from V and 10 bases from J, the junction kept 9 bases outside the gene matches. CDR3 nucleotide sequence: TGTGCCAGCGGGCCGGGACAGGGAAACTCACCCCTCCACTTT. Translated: CASGPGQGNSPLHF.

The genes are TRBV5-1 and TRBJ1-2, with a tentative D call TRBD1 (6 bases). The CDR3 contains 15 residues. The V gene's germline CDR1 is SGHRS and CDR2 YFSETQ. V was pared by 1 base and J by 7 bases, with 17 bases between. The CDR3 DNA is TGCGCCAGCAGCTTGTATGGGGGCCAAGAGGGTGGCTACACCTTC. Residues: CASSLYGGQEGGYTF. Full variable domain (remainder filled in from reference TRBV5-1 and TRBJ1-2): KAGVTQTPRYLIKTRGQQVTLSCSPISGHRSVSWYQQTPGQGLQFLFEYFSETQRNKGNFPGRFSGRQFSNSRSEMNVSTLELGDSALYLCASSLYGGQEGGYTFGSGTRLTVV.

This clone came up once. The rearrangement joins TRBV9 to TRBJ2-1, with 8 bases fitting TRBD2. The CDR3 loop spans 14 amino acids. From germline, CDR1 is SGDLS and CDR2 YYNGEE. V lost 4 bases, J lost 6 bases, and 6 bases stayed unmatched. The CDR3 DNA follows: TGTGCCAGCAGCCCACGACGGGGGGGCAATGAGCAGTTCTTC. Translating gives CASSPRRGGNEQFF.

This chain connects TRBV24-1 to TRBJ2-2; TRBD1 agrees at 8 bases. Trimming removed 7 bases from V and 2 bases from J; junction bases left unmatched: 2. CDR1 is KGHDR, CDR2 SFDVKD, per germline. CDR3 length equals 14 residues. The CDR3 coding sequence is TGTGCCACCAGAGGACAGGGTAACACCGGGGAGCTGTTTTTT. The encoded protein is CATRGQGNTGELFF.

This clone came up once. This chain joins TRBV19 and TRBJ1-4; 10 bases align to TRBD1. The CDR3 consists of 15 residues. V lost 10 bases and J lost 8; bases outside the gene matches: 13. Per the germline V gene, CDR1 is LNHDA and CDR2 is SQIVND (reference sequence). CDR3 sequence reads: CATTEGTGENEKLFF. The CDR3 bases are TGTGCCACTACGGAGGGGACAGGGGAGAACGAAAAACTGTTTTTT.

This chain links TRBV6-5 with TRBJ2-4; D is possibly TRBD2 (5 bases). The CDR3 is made up of 14 amino acids. Per the germline V gene, CDR1 is MNHEY and CDR2 is SVGAGI. The V gene lost 2 bases and the J gene lost 8 bases, with 13 bases spanning the gap. The CDR3 is CASSYRQVGDIQYF. CDR3 bases: TGTGCCAGCAGTTACAGGCAGGTCGGGGACATTCAGTACTTC.

This clone is a singleton in its sample. The chain has TRBV7-8 and TRBJ1-1; tentatively, D is TRBD1 (5 bases). The CDR3 is made up of 14 amino acids. Germline CDR1 SGHVS, CDR2 FQNEAQ. Between the trimmed V and J ends, which lost 4 bases and 6 bases, there was a span of 15 bases. DNA of the CDR3: TGTGCCAGCAGCTCCCGTTCCCGACAGCCTGAAGCTTTCTTT. It translates to CASSSRSRQPEAFF.